This T cell receptor (beta chain) emerged from a study of CD8+CD57+ T cells in acquired aplastic anemia (dated by TCRdb to the late 2010s). Some background on the complete study: Extracted DNA from sorted CD4+ and CD8+ cells averaged about 3 ug, ranging from about 0.19 to 30 ug. CD8+CD57+ expansion was defined as frequency above the mean frequency observed in healthy subjects.

Study-level results and caveats: Patients and healthy controls showed no significant difference in CD8+ Simpson's diversity (P=0.060). Although roughly 29 CD8+ CDR3 sequences were shared by patients and controls, these sequences appeared highly expressed in patients and within the immunodominant clones of patients.

CDR1 and CDR2 (SNHLY, FYNNEI) derive from the germline V gene. V was cut back by 4 bases and J by 5 bases, leaving a gap of 15 bases between them. The CDR3 starts with the cysteine, ends with the phenylalanine, and has 15 residues. Of all the DNA, just the CDR3 is kept, 45 bases in frame from base 1. This clonotype was seen ten or more times. No cognate antigen has been identified for it. No clone much larger than this one lies a single base away; base qualities are absent. Patients chosen for sequencing had shown expansion of CD8+CD57+ cells by flow cytometry. All patients had severe acquired aplastic anemia diagnosed by International Study of Aplastic Anemia and Agranulocytosis and Camitta criteria. No patient had received any therapy when blood was sampled. The study deep-sequenced TCR repertoires of sorted CD4+ and CD8+ blood T cells from severe aplastic anemia patients and healthy subjects. In the USA, patient enrollment took place under clinicaltrials.gov protocols 00001620, 01623167, 00001397, 00071045, 00081523 and 00961064. Ficoll-Paque density gradient centrifugation was used to isolate peripheral blood mononuclear cells. Before DNA was extracted, CD4+ and CD8+ T cells were sorted using either FACS or magnetic beads.

TCR beta VDJ combination and CDR3 sequence profiling used genomic DNA as the template. TCR repertoire sequencing was run on an Illumina HiSeq 2000. Per the authors' processing: Repertoires were assessed using TRBV/TRBJ rearrangement plots, CDR3 size and DJ length profiles, and Simpson's diversity index. Whichever DNA sequence was most abundant in the deep sequencing data was defined as the immunodominant clone. CDR3 amino acid sequences were screened for sharing across subjects and were compared with published repertoires and the VDJdb database. In-frame beta chains were kept once TCRdb had trimmed the public reads at Q25 with fastp and called clones with MiXCR. For every CDR3 protein sequence, its rows merge into one entry that carries the most common genes and DNA. TCRdb's processing, not the study's, gives the V and J calls here. The sample records around 170,000 distinct CDR3 sequences, 40% to 55% of which are singletons. In total, the top ten clones hold about 2.9% of the sample.

The sequenced sample was sorted CD4+, CD8+, or CD8+CD57+ T cells (not recorded which) from PBMCs. The chain links TRBV2 with TRBJ2-1, with TRBD2 tentatively as D gene (7 bases match). This clonotype was obtained from a human donor with aplastic anemia. The nucleotide sequence is given as TGTGCCAGCAGTGTATCGGGGGGCCAGAACAATGAGCAGTTCTTC. Protein translation: CASSVSGGQNNEQFF.